Following are 9 T cell receptor beta chains from one sample sequenced in a study of cytomegalovirus exposure and HLA in healthy donors. The PCR ran on 60 Vbeta and 13 Jbeta primers. Here immunoSEQ multiplex PCR was the method, and the copy in TCRdb shows in-frame clones only, minus some. The profile shows 150,000 to 200,000 clones, around three quarters of them singletons. Sequencing was performed on PBMCs. The receptors derive from a woman aged 35 to 49 in good health and CMV-seronegative.

The V call is TRBV15, the J call TRBJ1-3; D gene uncertain. Germline lookup yields CDR1 LNHNV and CDR2 YYDKDF (reference sequence). This CDR3 is 15 amino acids long. The V end lost 0 bases, the J end lost 4 bases, and 10 bases lay between the germline ends. The CDR3 here is CATSREAGWGNTIYF. The CDR3 DNA reads as TGTGCCACCAGCAGAGAGGCAGGTTGGGGAAACACCATATATTTT.

This clone was seen more than once but under ten times. V gene TRBV23-1 combines with J gene TRBJ2-2, with 8 bases matching TRBD2. TRBV23-1 carries the ORF label, with uncertain function. V gave up 2 bases and J gave up 0 bases; unmatched junction bases: 5. This CDR3 is 17 amino acids long. CDR3 sequence reads: CASSQTRSGANTGELFF. CDR3 nucleotide sequence: TGCGCCAGCAGTCAAACCCGTAGCGGGGCGAACACCGGGGAGCTGTTTTTT.

The V and J genes are TRBV10-3 and TRBJ2-7; TRBD1 matches at 8 bases. The CDR3 contains 15 residues. The germline V gene encodes CDR1 ENHRY and CDR2 SYGVKD. Trimming took 4 bases from V and 7 from J; bases not matched to a gene: 12. The CDR3 region is CAISAPPQGAWEQYF. CDR3 bases: TGTGCCATCAGTGCCCCTCCCCAGGGGGCGTGGGAGCAGTACTTC.

The CDR3 nucleotides are TGTGCCAGCAGCCTTGACCCGGGGGCCAAAAACATTCAGTACTTC. It encodes CASSLDPGAKNIQYF. V gene TRBV7-2 combines with J gene TRBJ2-4; the D gene is possibly TRBD2 (5 bases). There are 15 residues in the CDR3. The germline gives CDR1 SGHTA, CDR2 FQGNSA. Trimming removed 5 bases from V and 1 base from J, with 12 bases in between.

This chain joins TRBV5-1 and TRBJ2-1; TRBD1 matches at 7 bases. This CDR3 is built from 16 residues. J gave up 0 bases and V 0 bases, and 3 bases lay outside the gene matches. Germline CDR1 SGHRS, CDR2 YFSETQ. CDR3 nucleotide sequence: TGCGCCAGCAGCTTGGTGGGGGACAGCTCCTACAATGAGCAGTTCTTC. Its protein product is CASSLVGDSSYNEQFF.

The rearrangement uses TRBV29-1 and TRBJ1-1; D not certain. CDR3 length: 14 residues. Germline assignment: CDR1 SQVTM and CDR2 ANQGSEA. The V end was cut by 3 bases, the J end by 5 bases, with 16 bases between. The CDR3 is CSVERKDKRTEAFF. The CDR3 nucleotides are TGCAGCGTTGAGAGGAAAGATAAGAGGACTGAAGCTTTCTTT.

V is TRBV30 and J is TRBJ2-3; TRBD1 might be the D (6 bases). Per germline, CDR1 GTSNPN and CDR2 SVGIG (reference sequence). The CDR3 has 16 amino acids. V lost 3 bases and J lost 6, with 22 bases in between. The chain's CDR3 is CAWRTQGLRLSDTQYF. The CDR3 DNA is TGTGCCTGGAGGACACAGGGTTTGCGACTTTCGGATACGCAGTATTTT.

This clone appeared once. The rearrangement links TRBV27 to TRBJ2-7; 12 bases map to TRBD2. The CDR3 has 14 residues. Losses at the gene ends were 8 bases for V and 7 bases for J; bases not matched to a gene: 9. The germline V gene has CDR1 MNHEY and CDR2 SMNVEV (reference sequence). The CDR3 DNA sequence: TGTGCCAGCTATGGGACTAGCGGGTCCATGGAGCAGTACTTC. Translated: CASYGTSGSMEQYF.

This rearrangement joins TRBV18 to TRBJ2-1, with 10 positions matching TRBD2. Germline lookup yields CDR1 KGHSH and CDR2 LQKENI. CDR3 size: 17 residues. Trimming at V came to 6 bases and at J to 3 bases, leaving 11 bases not matched to a gene. The CDR3 spells CASSLSPGLASYNEQFF. The CDR3 DNA follows: TGTGCCAGCTCGTTGAGCCCGGGACTAGCGAGCTACAATGAGCAGTTCTTC.